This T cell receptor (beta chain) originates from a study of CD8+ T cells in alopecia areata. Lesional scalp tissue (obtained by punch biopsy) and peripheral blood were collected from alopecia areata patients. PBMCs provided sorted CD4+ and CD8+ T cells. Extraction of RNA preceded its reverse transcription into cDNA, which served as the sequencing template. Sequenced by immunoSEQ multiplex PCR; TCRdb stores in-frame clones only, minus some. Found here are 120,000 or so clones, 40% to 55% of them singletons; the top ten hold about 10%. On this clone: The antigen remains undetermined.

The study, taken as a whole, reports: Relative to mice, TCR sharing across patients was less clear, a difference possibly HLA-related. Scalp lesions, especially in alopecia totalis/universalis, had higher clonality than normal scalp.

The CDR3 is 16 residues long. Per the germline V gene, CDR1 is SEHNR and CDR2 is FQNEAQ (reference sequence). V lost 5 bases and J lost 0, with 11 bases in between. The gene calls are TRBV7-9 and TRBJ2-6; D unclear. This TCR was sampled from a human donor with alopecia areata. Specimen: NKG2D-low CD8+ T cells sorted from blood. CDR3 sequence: CASSPRDGSGANVLTF. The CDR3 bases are TGTGCCAGCAGCCCCCGAGACGGCTCTGGGGCCAACGTCCTGACTTTC.